The 4 T cell receptor beta chains given below trace back to one sample, sequenced in a study of cytomegalovirus exposure and HLA in healthy donors. In the PCR, 60 Vbeta and 13 Jbeta primers were used. Profiled with immunoSEQ multiplex PCR; TCRdb holds only in-frame clones, not every one. This sample has more than 30,000 clones, with over 70% found just once. The sequencing sample was made of PBMCs. The origin of the receptors is a man aged 25 to 40 in good health and CMV-seronegative.

The rearrangement links TRBV19 to TRBJ1-5; D gene unclear. The V gene's germline CDR1 is LNHDA and CDR2 SQIVND (reference sequence). Trimming stripped 3 bases from V and 7 bases from J, with 7 bases between. This CDR3 comprises 12 residues. The DNA for the CDR3 is TGTGCCAGTAGTATCGGAGGACAGCCCCAGCATTTT. It encodes CASSIGGQPQHF.

This rearrangement joins TRBV5-8 to TRBJ2-1; 9 nucleotides line up with TRBD1. CDR3 size: 15 residues. Germline loops: CDR1 SGHTS, CDR2 YDEGEE. With V trimmed by 3 bases and J by 4 bases, 5 bases remained unmatched. The CDR3 DNA is TGTGCCAGCAGCTCCGACAGGGGGATTTACAATGAGCAGTTCTTC. This codes for CASSSDRGIYNEQFF.

The chain has TRBV9 and TRBJ2-3; D is uncertain. The length of the CDR3 is 16 residues. Germline CDR1 and CDR2: SGDLS and YYNGEE. V lost 0 bases and J lost 3, with 14 bases in between. The CDR3 protein is CASSVGASAQTDTQYF. DNA of the CDR3: TGTGCCAGCAGCGTAGGGGCGAGTGCCCAGACAGATACGCAGTATTTT. The full variable domain, with the rest looked up from reference TRBV9 and TRBJ2-3, is DSGVTQTPKHLITATGQRVTLRCSPRSGDLSVYWYQQSLDQGLQFLIQYYNGEERAKGNILERFSAQQFPDLHSELNLSSLELGDSALYFCASSVGASAQTDTQYFGPGTRLTVL.

By share, this clone ranks as medium-sized (0.01 to 0.1%). The chain recombines TRBV5-1 with TRBJ2-1; TRBD2 matches 7 bases. The germline V gene has CDR1 SGHRS and CDR2 YFSETQ. The CDR3 has 16 amino acids. V gave up 4 bases and J gave up 3 bases; unmatched junction bases: 10. For the CDR3, the DNA is TGCGCCAGCAGCCTCGACGGGGGGAATAACTACAATGAGCAGTTCTTC. Protein sequence: CASSLDGGNNYNEQFF.